This entry lists 20 T cell receptor beta chains sequenced from one sample in a study of blood T cell repertoires in COVID-19. Assay: immunoSEQ multiplex PCR; the TCRdb copy retains only in-frame clones and omits some. Altogether about 34,000 clones are present, around 85% being singletons, with the ten largest covering roughly 14%. The specimen was peripheral blood. These TCRs come from a human donor with acute or convalescent COVID-19. The donor label of this sample is uncertain.

The rearrangement links TRBV7-2 to TRBJ2-1, with 7 bases fitting TRBD1. The CDR3 runs 15 residues. CDR1 SGHTA and CDR2 FQGNSA come from the germline V gene. J was trimmed by 4 bases and V by 1 base; bases with no gene match: 4. Here the CDR3 DNA reads TGTGCCAGCAGCTTAGTAGGGACAGAATACAATGAGCAGTTCTTC. The encoded protein is CASSLVGTEYNEQFF.

The CDR3 region has the DNA TGTGCCAGCAGTTACGCGGGAGGGTACGAGCAGTACTTC. It yields the protein CASSYAGGYEQYF. The chain links TRBV6-5 to TRBJ2-7; 9 nucleotides line up with TRBD2. The junction had 0 bases not matched to a gene; V was cut back by 2 bases and J by 4 bases. Germline CDR1 reads MNHEY; CDR2 reads SVGAGI. This CDR3 has 13 amino acids.

V and J are TRBV4-1 and TRBJ1-3; weak D call: TRBD1 (6 bases). This CDR3 contains 15 residues. CDR1 is MGHRA and CDR2 is YSYEKL in the germline V gene. Between the trimmed V and J ends, which lost 6 bases and 0 bases, there was a span of 12 bases. The CDR3 nucleotides read TGCGCCAGCAGACAGGGTGGGACCTCTGGAAACACCATATATTTT. Translating it yields CASRQGGTSGNTIYF.

V gene TRBV28 combines with J gene TRBJ2-7; D uncertain. V lost 5 bases and J lost 0, with 20 bases in between. CDR3 size: 17 residues. Looked up from germline, CDR1 is MDHEN and CDR2 is SYDVKM. CDR3 nucleotide sequence: TGTGCCAGCAGTCCTCCCCAGGTGGCCTTCCTCTCCTACGAGCAGTACTTC. Translating gives CASSPPQVAFLSYEQYF. Full variable domain (outside the CDR3, taken from reference TRBV28 and TRBJ2-7): DVKVTQSSRYLVKRTGEKVFLECVQDMDHENMFWYRQDPGLGLRLIYFSYDVKMKEKGDIPEGYSVSREKKERFSLILESASTNQTSMYLCASSPPQVAFLSYEQYFGPGTRLTVT.

V gene TRBV11-1 combines with J gene TRBJ2-4; 11 bases match TRBD2. Germline lookup yields CDR1 SGHAT and CDR2 FQDESV (reference sequence). J was trimmed by 2 bases and V by 8 bases; bases with no gene match: 8. This CDR3 is 16 amino acids long. CDR3 region: CASCQTSGTPKNIQYF. The CDR3 DNA sequence: TGTGCCAGCTGTCAGACTAGCGGGACACCCAAAAACATTCAGTACTTC.

J is TRBJ2-1 and V is TRBV11-3; 7 nucleotides line up with TRBD1. CDR1 is SGHNT, CDR2 YENEEA, per germline. Trimming took 0 bases from V and 0 from J; bases not matched to a gene: 11. CDR3 length: 19 residues. The CDR3 region is CASSLDRGWTGRSYNEQFF. DNA for the CDR3: TGTGCCAGCAGCTTAGATCGCGGCTGGACAGGACGCTCCTACAATGAGCAGTTCTTC.

The chain links TRBV24-1 to TRBJ2-5; possible D gene TRBD1, 6 bases. Germline CDR1 reads KGHDR; CDR2 reads SFDVKD. V was shortened by 3 bases and J by 2 bases, with 12 bases between the two germline ends. The CDR3 has 15 amino acids. As DNA, the CDR3 is TGTGCCACCAGTGATGACAGGCACGTACAAGAGACCCAGTACTTC. Its translation is CATSDDRHVQETQYF.

The gene calls are TRBV28 and TRBJ1-6; TRBD1 aligns across 12 bases. V lost 3 bases and J lost 9; bases outside the gene matches: 6. There are 16 residues in the CDR3. Germline CDR1 is MDHEN and CDR2 is SYDVKM. The CDR3 coding sequence is TGTGCCAGCAGTTTCTCGGGACAGGGGGCTGTTTCACCCCTCCACTTT. Protein sequence: CASSFSGQGAVSPLHF.

This chain connects TRBV10-2 to TRBJ2-7, with a possible D match to TRBD2 (6 bases). Germline V gene lookup returns CDR1 WSHSY and CDR2 SAAADI. Trimming stripped 2 bases from V and 1 base from J, with 12 bases between. The CDR3 runs 15 residues. The CDR3: CASSEADYKSYEQYF. CDR3 in DNA: TGCGCCAGCAGTGAGGCGGACTACAAATCCTACGAGCAGTACTTC.

J is TRBJ1-4 and V is TRBV28, with D possibly being TRBD1 (6 bases). There are 14 residues in the CDR3. CDR1 and CDR2 (germline): MDHEN, SYDVKM. Trimming took off 6 bases at V and 6 bases at J, with 14 bases between the two ends. The CDR3 bases are TGTGCCAGCAGCGCTACAGGGTTCGATGAAAAACTGTTTTTT. Amino acids: CASSATGFDEKLFF. Full variable domain (rest looked up from reference TRBV28 and TRBJ1-4): DVKVTQSSRYLVKRTGEKVFLECVQDMDHENMFWYRQDPGLGLRLIYFSYDVKMKEKGDIPEGYSVSREKKERFSLILESASTNQTSMYLCASSATGFDEKLFFGSGTQLSVL.

This clone was found once. The chain links TRBV2 to TRBJ1-5; 8 nucleotides match TRBD1. V lost 8 bases to trimming and J lost 5 bases; unmatched junction nucleotides: 5. This CDR3 is built from 13 residues. Germline V lookup: CDR1 SNHLY, CDR2 FYNNEI. CDR3 sequence: CASVTGADQPQHF. The CDR3 DNA sequence: TGTGCCAGCGTGACAGGGGCGGATCAGCCCCAGCATTTT.

The gene calls are TRBV6-2 or TRBV6-3 and TRBJ1-5; possible D gene TRBD1, 5 bases. V was shortened by 2 bases and J by 5 bases, with 10 bases between the two germline ends. The CDR3 contains 14 residues. Germline values: CDR1 MNHEY, CDR2 SVGEGT. The CDR3 DNA sequence: TGTGCCAGCAGTTACCCTGGGGGGGATCAGCCCCAGCATTTT. Residues: CASSYPGGDQPQHF.

CDR3 in amino acids: CASSPTGGLFEKLFF. The CDR3 nucleotides read TGTGCCAGCAGTCCTACAGGGGGCCTCTTTGAAAAACTGTTTTTT. V and J are TRBV6-5 and TRBJ1-4, with 9 bases aligning to TRBD1. CDR3 length: 15 residues. V dropped 5 bases and J dropped 7; count of bases not matched to a gene: 8. The germline gives CDR1 MNHEY, CDR2 SVGAGI.

The chain uses TRBV11-2 and TRBJ2-1; 8 nucleotides agree with TRBD1. With V trimmed by 4 bases and J by 6 bases, 2 bases remained unmatched. The CDR3 totals 13 residues. CDR1 is SGHAT, CDR2 FQNNGV, per germline. The CDR3 bases are TGTGCCAGCAGCTGGACAGGGCCCAATGAGCAGTTCTTC. It translates to CASSWTGPNEQFF.

V gene TRBV11-1 combines with J gene TRBJ2-5; 7 nucleotides align to TRBD1. Germline assignment: CDR1 SGHAT and CDR2 FQDESV (reference sequence). CDR3 length: 13 amino acids. V lost 3 bases, J lost 2 bases, and 0 bases stayed unmatched. CDR3 loop: CASSLGQQETQYF. Here the CDR3 DNA reads TGTGCCAGCAGCTTGGGACAGCAAGAGACCCAGTACTTC.

The gene calls are TRBV18 and TRBJ1-2; 7 nucleotides match TRBD1. CDR3 length: 16 amino acids. The germline V gene encodes CDR1 KGHSH and CDR2 LQKENI. The trim removed 2 bases at V and 2 bases at J, leaving 8 bases unmatched. CDR3 protein: CASSPERQGVNYGYTF. The CDR3 nucleotides read TGTGCCAGCTCACCAGAGAGGCAGGGGGTGAACTATGGCTACACCTTC.

The genes are TRBV24-1 and TRBJ2-3; 9 bases map to TRBD1. V dropped 1 base and J dropped 5; count of bases not matched to a gene: 6. Per the germline V gene, CDR1 is KGHDR and CDR2 is SFDVKD. The CDR3 sequence is 16 residues long. This CDR3 is CATSDFSYRGQDTQYF. The CDR3 nucleotides are TGTGCCACCAGTGATTTTTCGTACAGGGGGCAAGATACGCAGTATTTT.

J is TRBJ2-7 and V is TRBV7-8; 7 nucleotides agree with TRBD2. The CDR3 totals 15 residues. Unmatched junction bases numbered 6, after V lost 4 bases and J lost 0 bases. Germline loops: CDR1 SGHVS, CDR2 FQNEAQ. The CDR3 here is CASSSKLATSYEQYF. CDR3 DNA sequence: TGTGCCAGCAGCTCGAAACTAGCGACCTCCTACGAGCAGTACTTC.

This clone showed up just a few times. The rearrangement links TRBV30 to TRBJ1-2; no definite D call. V gave up 0 bases and J gave up 7 bases, with 6 bases separating them. The CDR3 is made up of 11 amino acids. The germline V gene has CDR1 GTSNPN and CDR2 SVGIG (reference sequence). DNA for the CDR3: TGTGCCTGGAGTGTATCTTCTGGCTACACCTTC. Protein: CAWSVSSGYTF.

This chain links TRBV19 with TRBJ2-7; 7 positions agree with TRBD1. The J segment lost 0 bases and the V segment lost 5 bases, leaving 7 bases of the junction unmatched. CDR1 and CDR2 (germline): LNHDA, SQIVND (reference sequence). CDR3 length equals 15 residues. CDR3 bases: TGTGCCAGTAGTTCCTGGGACAGTAGCTCCTACGAGCAGTACTTC. This translates into CASSSWDSSSYEQYF. Combining the CDR3 with reference TRBV19 and TRBJ2-7 gives the whole variable domain DGGITQSPKYLFRKEGQNVTLSCEQNLNHDAMYWYRQDPGQGLRLIYYSQIVNDFQKGDIAEGYSVSREKKESFPLTVTSAQKNPTAFYLCASSSWDSSSYEQYFGPGTRLTVT.